This section outlines one TCR beta chain sequence together with its context. Method: immunoSEQ multiplex PCR; TCRdb's copy keeps in-frame clones and lacks some. Here the sample spans under 150,000 clones, under 95% being singletons. The entry originates in a study of T cell responses to AZD1222 COVID-19 vaccine. V was clipped by 2 bases and J by 1 base, with 1 base between them. The CDR3 is 12 amino acids. The sequenced sample was peripheral blood, obtained on day 0 of AZD1222 vaccination. V usage is TRBV12-3 or TRBV12-4 and J usage is TRBJ2-3; D is unresolved. The TCR sequence derives from an adult in good health. CDR3 amino acids: CASSLRTDTQYF. The CDR3 nucleotides read TGTGCCAGCAGTTTACGCACAGATACGCAGTATTTT.